This T cell receptor (beta chain) was identified during a study of T-cell reconstitution after alpha-beta-depleted transplantation in children. Unique molecular identifiers were incorporated when the TCRbeta library was constructed. TCRdb re-analysed the PCR reads in MiXCR, keeping a single row per CDR3 protein. The sample has some 240,000 distinct CDR3 sequences; 9% to 10% are singletons. This clonotype has at least ten counts. The germline V and J ends were trimmed by 0 bases and 3 bases, with 5 bases remaining between them. CDR3 length equals 13 residues. Germline CDR1 reads LNHNV; CDR2 reads YYDKDF (reference sequence).

The sequence came from a human donor who donated a stem cell graft to a child with SCID. The chain couples TRBV15 to TRBJ1-2; D remains unclear. Sample: PBMCs from the stem cell graft donor, taken from the stem cell graft. CDR3 sequence reads: CATSRDSDYGYTF. In DNA form, the CDR3 reads TGTGCCACCAGCAGAGACAGCGACTATGGCTACACCTTC.